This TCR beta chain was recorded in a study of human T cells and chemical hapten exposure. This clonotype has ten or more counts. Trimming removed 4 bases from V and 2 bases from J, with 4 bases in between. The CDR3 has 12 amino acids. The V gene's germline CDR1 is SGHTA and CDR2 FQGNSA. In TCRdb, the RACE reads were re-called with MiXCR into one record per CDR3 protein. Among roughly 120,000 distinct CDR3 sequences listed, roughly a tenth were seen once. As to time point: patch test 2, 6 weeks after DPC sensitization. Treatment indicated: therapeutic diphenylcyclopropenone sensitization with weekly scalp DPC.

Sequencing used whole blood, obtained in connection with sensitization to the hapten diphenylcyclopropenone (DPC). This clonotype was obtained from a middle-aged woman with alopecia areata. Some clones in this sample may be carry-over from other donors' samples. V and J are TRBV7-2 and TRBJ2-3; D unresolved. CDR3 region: CASSSYTDTQYF. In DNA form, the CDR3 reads TGTGCCAGCAGCTCGTACACAGATACGCAGTATTTT.